The 31 T cell receptor beta chains below come from one sample, sequenced in a study of breast tumors, draining lymph nodes, adjacent tissues. Samples came from axillary lymph nodes draining the breast cancer. TCRdb fed the multiplex PCR reads into MiXCR, producing one record per CDR3 protein. The sample shows 200,000 to 300,000 distinct CDR3 sequences, more than 30% of them seen only once. Sequences were obtained from axillary lymph node tissue. These receptors were collected from a female donor with breast cancer. Some clones in this sample may be carry-over from other donors' samples.

About this clonotype itself: This may be a read error, as it is one base from a much larger clone. The chain joins TRBV12-3 or TRBV12-4 to TRBJ1-2, with D hard to call. V was cut by 7 bases and J by 2 bases, with 11 bases left in between. The CDR3 has 13 residues. CDR3 residues: CASNLGLNYGYTF. CDR3 coding DNA: TGTGCCAGCAACCTTGGACTGAACTATGGCTACACCTTC.

This clonotype has ten or more counts. The CDR3 DNA sequence: TGCAGCGTCTTAGTAGGCGAGACCCAGTACTTC. Amino acids: CSVLVGETQYF. V is TRBV29-1 and J is TRBJ2-5, with no clear D. CDR1 SQVTM and CDR2 ANQGSEA come from the germline V gene. V gave up 6 bases and J gave up 5 bases, with 10 bases separating them. This CDR3 region has 11 residues.

The chain joins TRBV7-6 to TRBJ1-3; TRBD1 is a possible D gene (5 bases). The CDR3 runs to 14 residues. Trimming cost V 4 bases and J 3 bases, with 10 bases left between them. Germline CDR1 and CDR2: SGHVS and FNYEAQ. Here the CDR3 DNA reads TGTGCCAGCAGCTCGACGAGGGGTGGAAACACCATATATTTT. It encodes CASSSTRGGNTIYF.

A note on this clonotype: It may be a read error: a sequence one base away is much more abundant. The chain carries TRBV6-6 and TRBJ2-3; D is ambiguous. The V gene lost 0 bases and the J gene lost 7 bases, with 26 bases spanning the gap. This CDR3 comprises 19 residues. CDR1 is MNHNY and CDR2 is SVGAGI in the germline V gene (reference sequence). DNA for the CDR3: TGTGCCAGCAGTTACTCTCAGAGGAGATACGGAGCCTTCCCAAATACGCAGTATTTT. Protein: CASSYSQRRYGAFPNTQYF.

Concerning this clonotype itself: Given a much more abundant clone one base away, this may be a read error. The chain is built from TRBV29-1 and TRBJ2-4, with D perhaps matching TRBD2 (7 bases). The CDR3 sequence is 13 residues long. The germline V gene encodes CDR1 SQVTM and CDR2 ANQGSEA. V dropped 2 bases and J dropped 9 bases, with 14 bases sitting between them. The CDR3 here is CSVERGRAGIQYF. CDR3 sequence (DNA): TGCAGCGTTGAAAGGGGGAGGGCGGGCATTCAGTACTTC.

About this clonotype: This may be a read error: a much more frequent sequence differs by one nucleotide. The chain is built from TRBV20-1 and TRBJ2-5; 8 nucleotides match TRBD2. Germline V lookup: CDR1 DFQATT, CDR2 SNEGSKA (reference sequence). J lost 7 bases, V lost 2 bases, and 9 bases had no gene match. The CDR3 covers 14 residues. CDR3 bases: TGCAGTGCTAGATTCCCCGGGGGGGAAGCGACCCAGTACTTC. The encoded protein is CSARFPGGEATQYF.

On this clonotype: A single base separates this from a much larger clone, so it may be a read error. Because it lacks the conserved phenylalanine or tryptophan at the end, this CDR3 is likely a read error. The chain employs TRBV5-5 and TRBJ1-2; D is ambiguous. Germline CDR1 SGHKS, CDR2 YYEKEE (reference sequence). CDR3 size: 15 residues. The V gene lost 0 bases and the J gene lost 2 bases, with 11 bases spanning the gap. The CDR3 is CASSLDAGQNYGYTS. In nucleotides, the CDR3 is TGTGCCAGCAGCTTGGACGCAGGCCAGAACTATGGCTACACCTCC.

This clonotype was detected once. The chain links TRBV10-3 to TRBJ1-5, with D tentatively TRBD1 (6 bases). The CDR3 has 18 amino acids. Germline CDR1 ENHRY, CDR2 SYGVKD. Trimming left V 8 bases short and J 0 bases short, with 23 bases between. The DNA of the CDR3 is TGTGCCATCTCTCAGACTAGCGGGGGCCCAGATAGCAATCAGCCCCAGCATTTT. The encoded protein is CAISQTSGGPDSNQPQHF.

The genes are TRBV7-4 and TRBJ2-3; 13 bases are a match to TRBD2. The length of the CDR3 is 17 residues. Germline CDR1 and CDR2: SGHVT and SQSDAQ. Trimming removed 6 bases from V and 2 bases from J; junction bases left unmatched: 8. The CDR3 region is CASSRRLAGGTTDTQYF. CDR3 DNA sequence: TGTGCCAGCAGTCGAAGACTAGCGGGAGGTACCACAGATACGCAGTATTTT.

This clonotype appeared many times. The chain couples TRBV20-1 to TRBJ2-5; 10 bases align to TRBD1. The CDR3 loop spans 15 amino acids. Germline V gives CDR1 DFQATT, CDR2 SNEGSKA (reference sequence). With 1 base clipped from V and 4 bases from J, the junction kept 6 bases outside the gene matches. The CDR3 reads CSARALGTGVETQYF. The DNA of the CDR3 is TGCAGTGCTAGAGCGCTCGGGACAGGGGTAGAGACCCAGTACTTC.

The genes are TRBV12-3 or TRBV12-4 and TRBJ2-1; D unclear. The germline V and J ends were trimmed by 2 bases and 0 bases, with 11 bases remaining between them. The CDR3 is 16 amino acids. CDR3 loop: CASSLIVRRSYNEQFF. CDR3 in DNA: TGTGCCAGCAGTTTAATCGTCAGACGCTCCTACAATGAGCAGTTCTTC.

Comment on this clonotype: A much larger clone is a single base away; this may be a read error. No conserved phenylalanine or tryptophan ends this CDR3, so it is likely a read error. The chain employs TRBV12-3 or TRBV12-4 and TRBJ1-1, with D perhaps matching TRBD1 (6 bases). The CDR3 sequence is 14 residues long. Trimming took 7 bases from V and 4 from J, leaving 16 bases between them. The CDR3 region has the DNA TGTGCCAGCAATCCGGGACAAGGACTCACTGAAGCTTTCGTT. It encodes CASNPGQGLTEAFV.

This clonotype was observed a few times. A single base separates this from a much larger clone, so it may be a read error. No conserved phenylalanine or tryptophan ends this CDR3, so it is likely a read error. V usage is TRBV7-9 and J usage is TRBJ2-5, with unresolved D. This CDR3 is built from 14 residues. V was trimmed by 0 bases and J by 1 base, leaving 6 bases between them. Germline V lookup: CDR1 SEHNR, CDR2 FQNEAQ (reference sequence). The CDR3: CASSLASSQETQYL. The CDR3 DNA reads TGTGCCAGCAGCTTAGCCAGCAGCCAAGAGACCCAGTACCTC.

This clonotype was observed many times. The rearrangement joins TRBV20-1 to TRBJ1-6; TRBD1 is a possible D gene (6 bases). Germline V gene lookup returns CDR1 DFQATT and CDR2 SNEGSKA (reference sequence). Deletions cut 1 base from V and 4 bases from J, with 17 bases between. CDR3 length: 17 residues. The CDR3 loop is CSARATGSTPYNSPLHF. DNA for the CDR3: TGCAGTGCTAGAGCAACAGGGTCCACCCCTTATAATTCACCCCTCCACTTT.

This clonotype was found once. V is TRBV9 and J is TRBJ1-5, with 7 bases identical to TRBD1. Trimming at V came to 6 bases and at J to 11 bases, leaving 17 bases not matched to a gene. CDR1 is SGDLS and CDR2 is YYNGEE in the germline V gene. The CDR3 loop spans 15 amino acids. The CDR3 loop is CASTPGQGQGETQHF. Here the CDR3 DNA reads TGTGCCAGCACCCCAGGTCAGGGCCAGGGGGAGACCCAGCATTTT.

Ten or more counts support this clonotype. The chain combines TRBV7-3 with TRBJ2-1, with 7 bases lining up with TRBD2. Losses at the gene ends were 8 bases for V and 5 bases for J; bases not matched to a gene: 9. The CDR3 covers 14 residues. CDR1 and CDR2 (germline): SGHTA, FQGTGA. For the CDR3, the DNA is TGTGCCAGCGCACCGGGACTATCTCACAATGAGCAGTTCTTC. It translates to CASAPGLSHNEQFF.

This clonotype has at least ten counts. The CDR3 DNA is TGTGCCAGCAGCTTAGTCAGAAGGTCCTACGAGCAGTACTTC. This sequence encodes CASSLVRRSYEQYF. V usage is TRBV7-8 and J usage is TRBJ2-7, with no clear D. V lost 1 base and J 1 base, leaving 8 bases between the germline ends. Germline CDR1 is SGHVS and CDR2 is FQNEAQ. The CDR3 is made up of 14 amino acids.

This clonotype was seen at least ten times. This chain joins TRBV7-2 and TRBJ1-5; 7 bases fit TRBD1. The CDR3 sequence is 15 residues long. The germline V gene has CDR1 SGHTA and CDR2 FQGNSA. V lost 5 bases, J lost 1 base, and 5 bases stayed unmatched. For the CDR3, the DNA is TGTGCCAGCAGCCTGACAGGGAGCAGCAATCAGCCCCAGCATTTT. This sequence encodes CASSLTGSSNQPQHF.

The chain combines TRBV6-1 with TRBJ2-7; D is tentatively TRBD1 or TRBD2 (7 bases each). This CDR3 comprises 15 residues. Germline V gene lookup returns CDR1 MNHNS and CDR2 SASEGT. Trimming removed 5 bases at V and 2 bases at J, with 16 bases between. The CDR3 sequence is CASSQGGRGPYEQYF. Written as DNA, the CDR3 is TGTGCCAGCAGTCAGGGGGGGCGCGGGCCCTACGAGCAGTACTTC.

In regard to this clonotype: The junction departs from the called germline gene at one end, perhaps through a read error. The chain uses TRBV4-3 and TRBJ2-1; 12 bases match TRBD2. This CDR3 is built from 18 residues. Germline CDR1 and CDR2: LGHNA and YSLEER. The CDR3 DNA is TGCGCCAGCAGCCGGACTAGCGGGACCCTGGGGTCCTACAATGAGCAGTCCTTC. Protein product: CASSRTSGTLGSYNEQSF.

About this clonotype: A read error may be the cause here, since a much bigger clone is one base away. V gene TRBV12-3 or TRBV12-4 combines with J gene TRBJ2-7; D unclear. There are 12 residues in the CDR3. V dropped 3 bases and J dropped 6 bases, with 9 bases sitting between them. Written as DNA, the CDR3 is TGTGCCAGCAGTTTGCCCGGTTCCGAGCAGTACTTC. The encoded protein is CASSLPGSEQYF.

This clonotype came up many times. V usage is TRBV19 and J usage is TRBJ2-2; 9 bases match TRBD2. Germline loops: CDR1 LNHDA, CDR2 SQIVND (reference sequence). With 2 bases clipped from V and 6 bases from J, the junction kept 7 bases outside the gene matches. The length of the CDR3 is 16 residues. As DNA, the CDR3 is TGTGCCAGTAGTATACTAGCGGGATTCAGTCCCGGGGAGCTGTTTTTT. This encodes CASSILAGFSPGELFF.

In the case of this clonotype: A read error may account for a junction end that differs from germline. The rearrangement joins TRBV12-3 or TRBV12-4 to TRBJ2-2, with D uncertain. The CDR3 is 14 amino acids. The CDR3 sequence is CAGSGRANTGELFF. As DNA, the CDR3 is TGTGCCGGCAGTGGTAGGGCGAACACCGGGGAGCTGTTTTTT.

The chain joins TRBV4-1 to TRBJ2-2; 7 bases are shared with TRBD1. Looked up from germline, CDR1 is MGHRA and CDR2 is YSYEKL. J lost 3 bases, V lost 6 bases, and 4 bases had no gene match. This CDR3 has 14 residues. DNA for the CDR3: TGCGCCAGCAGGCTTACAGGGGACACCGGGGAGCTGTTTTTT. Translating gives CASRLTGDTGELFF.

This clonotype has ten or more counts. The V gene is TRBV7-8, the J gene TRBJ2-1; D is ambiguous. Germline CDR1 SGHVS, CDR2 FQNEAQ. V was cut by 6 bases and J by 0 bases, with 3 bases left in between. The CDR3 is 12 residues long. In nucleotides, the CDR3 is TGTGCCAGCAGTCCCTCCTACAATGAGCAGTTCTTC. Its protein is CASSPSYNEQFF. Variable domain in full (rest from reference TRBV7-8 and TRBJ2-1): GAGVSQSPRYKVAKRGQDVALRCDPISGHVSLFWYQQALGQGPEFLTYFQNEAQLDKSGLPSDRFFAERPEGSVSTLKIQRTQQEDSAVYLCASSPSYNEQFFGPGTRLTVL.

About this clonotype: A much bigger clone sits one base away, suggesting this may be a read error. The conserved final phenylalanine or tryptophan is absent from the CDR3, which likely points to a read error. The chain is built from TRBV5-5 and TRBJ2-1; D tentatively fits TRBD1 or TRBD2 (6 bases each). V was trimmed by 0 bases and J by 6 bases, leaving 16 bases between them. This CDR3 is built from 16 residues. CDR1 and CDR2 (germline): SGHKS, YYEKEE (reference sequence). The CDR3 DNA is TGTGCCAGCAGCTTGGGATTGGGGGGCGCAGTCAATGAGCAGTTCCTC. Translation gives CASSLGLGGAVNEQFL.

This clonotype appeared many times. The chain is built from TRBV5-1 and TRBJ2-5; TRBD2 matches at 12 bases. CDR3 length: 15 amino acids. The germline V gene encodes CDR1 SGHRS and CDR2 YFSETQ. V gave up 3 bases and J gave up 1 base; unmatched junction bases: 1. CDR3 DNA: TGCGCCAGCAGCTCGGGACTAGCGGGCCAAGAGACCCAGTACTTC. It translates to CASSSGLAGQETQYF.

This clonotype has at least ten counts. The chain combines TRBV7-2 with TRBJ1-6; D gene ambiguous. The CDR3 totals 15 residues. Trimming stripped 1 base from V and 6 bases from J, with 10 bases between. Per the germline V gene, CDR1 is SGHTA and CDR2 is FQGNSA. CDR3 in amino acids: CASSLVGPPNSPLHF. Written as DNA, the CDR3 is TGTGCCAGCAGCTTAGTAGGTCCCCCTAATTCACCCCTCCACTTT.

This chain links TRBV20-1 with TRBJ1-2; D is unresolved. Germline V lookup: CDR1 DFQATT, CDR2 SNEGSKA (reference sequence). V lost 1 base and J 8 bases, leaving 8 bases between the germline ends. The CDR3 has 11 amino acids. The CDR3 bases are TGCAGTGCTAGAGGCAGGACGGGCTACACCTTC. Its protein is CSARGRTGYTF.

This clonotype was detected ten times or more. This chain uses TRBV7-2 with TRBJ2-2, with D possibly matching TRBD1 (5 bases). V was cut by 4 bases and J by 4 bases, with 10 bases left in between. The V gene's germline CDR1 is SGHTA and CDR2 FQGNSA. This CDR3 comprises 14 residues. The CDR3, as DNA: TGTGCCAGCAGCTCTGACAGTCTCACCGGGGAGCTGTTTTTT. Translating gives CASSSDSLTGELFF. Combining the CDR3 with reference TRBV7-2 and TRBJ2-2 gives the whole variable domain GAGVSQSPSNKVTEKGKDVELRCDPISGHTALYWYRQSLGQGLEFLIYFQGNSAPDKSGLPSDRFSAERTGGSVSTLTIQRTQQEDSAVYLCASSSDSLTGELFFGEGSRLTVL.

The chain employs TRBV19 and TRBJ2-2; 9 bases are a match to TRBD2. V shed 11 bases, J shed 8 bases, and the junction held 15 bases outside the gene matches. CDR3 size: 15 residues. Germline assignment: CDR1 LNHDA and CDR2 SQIVND (reference sequence). CDR3 bases: TGTGCCTGGAGAGGGCGGGAGGGCTTAGGGGGGGAGCTGTTTTTT. Protein: CAWRGREGLGGELFF.